This TCR beta chain came from a study of radiation and T cells in renal cell carcinoma. Overall study findings and caveats: From baseline, blood top tumor clonotypes peaked at 2 weeks post-radiation. No pretreatment tumor biopsies were available for baseline clonotypes.

With regard to this clone: What it binds is not known.

Time point: baseline pretreatment blood. Treatment described: 15 Gy SBRT to primary tumor, nephrectomy 4 weeks later. The tumor was a clear cell renal cell carcinoma. This CDR3 contains 15 residues. With V trimmed by 7 bases and J by 8 bases, 13 bases remained unmatched. Germline-derived CDR1 and CDR2 are SGHTA and FQGNSA. TCRdb's copy holds only in-frame clones and misses some; the assay was immunoSEQ multiplex PCR. The sample includes more than 95,000 clones, roughly 80% of them seen just once. This sequence was found in an older woman with renal cell carcinoma. The genes are TRBV7-2 and TRBJ2-3; TRBD2 matches at 9 bases. Sequencing was performed on blood, taken from a patient whose treatment included radiotherapy and nephrectomy. CDR3 protein: CASIPGAGGVSTQYF. CDR3 coding DNA: TGTGCCAGCATCCCCGGGGCGGGAGGGGTCAGTACGCAGTATTTT.